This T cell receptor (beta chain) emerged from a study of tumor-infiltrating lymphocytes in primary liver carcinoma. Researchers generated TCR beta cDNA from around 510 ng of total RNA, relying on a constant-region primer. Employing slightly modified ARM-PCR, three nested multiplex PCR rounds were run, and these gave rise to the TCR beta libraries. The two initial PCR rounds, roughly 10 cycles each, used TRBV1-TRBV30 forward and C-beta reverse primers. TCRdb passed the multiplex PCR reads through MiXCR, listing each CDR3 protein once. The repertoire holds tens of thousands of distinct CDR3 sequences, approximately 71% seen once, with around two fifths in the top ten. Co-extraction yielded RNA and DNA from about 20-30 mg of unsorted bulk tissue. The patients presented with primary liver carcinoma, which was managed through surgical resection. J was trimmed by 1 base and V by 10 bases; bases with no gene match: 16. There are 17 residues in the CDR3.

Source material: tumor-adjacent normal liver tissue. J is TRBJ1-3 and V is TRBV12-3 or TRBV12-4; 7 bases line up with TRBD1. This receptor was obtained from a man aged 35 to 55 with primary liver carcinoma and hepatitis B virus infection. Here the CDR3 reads CAINGIRDSSSGNTIYF. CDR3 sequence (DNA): TGTGCCATCAACGGGATCCGGGACAGCTCATCTGGAAACACCATATATTTT.